This T cell receptor (beta chain) comes out of a study of blood T cells in healthy people across ages. Study as a whole: There was about one barcoded beta molecule captured by template switching per two T cells.

Total RNA extracted from each sample amounted to at least 5.5 micrograms. V lost 4 bases and J lost 0, with 10 bases in between. The CDR3 extends over 14 amino acids. Germline lookup yields CDR1 SQVTM and CDR2 ANQGSEA. A second PCR, run for roughly 7 to 11 cycles, used a sample-barcoded 5' primer plus a J-beta primer mix. A single record per CDR3 protein comes from TCRdb applying MiXCR to the 5' RACE reads. This sample carries approximately 800,000 distinct CDR3 sequences, 60% to 80% of them seen once, and the ten largest clones take around a quarter. The rearrangement links TRBV29-1 to TRBJ2-1; D gene unclear. The sample was blood. The origin of this receptor is a man aged 30 to 45 in good health. CDR3 region: CSVGRSSSYNEQFF. In nucleotides, the CDR3 is TGCAGCGTTGGGCGGTCCAGCTCCTACAATGAGCAGTTCTTC.